This T cell receptor beta chain was profiled in a study of blood T cell repertoires in COVID-19. Background on the study: Collection of acute and convalescent COVID-19 samples took place in the United States, Italy and Spain.

In the original analysis: Amplifying reference gene primers gave estimates of nucleated cell counts. Some clones are missing from TCRdb's copy, which holds only in-frame ones; the method was immunoSEQ multiplex PCR. V, J and clone size are those of that table, while D and trimming were read from the DNA. The sample comprises over 250,000 clones, roughly 90% of which are singletons, and about 1% rests with the top ten. In germline, CDR1 is GTSNPN, CDR2 SVGIG (reference sequence). The CDR3 totals 15 residues. Trimming took off 0 bases at V and 3 bases at J, with 15 bases between the two ends. Living in about two dozen US areas, the participants were between roughly 18 and 90 years of age. Categorization into cohorts depended on clinical history that participants reported.

The origin of this receptor is a woman under 40 who had recovered from COVID-19. What was sequenced was PBMCs or T cells enriched from blood (not recorded which). The chain links TRBV30 to TRBJ2-7; no clear D. The CDR3: CAWSVTTGSSYEQYF. CDR3 in DNA: TGTGCCTGGAGTGTAACTACGGGTTCTAGCTACGAGCAGTACTTC.